This record concerns one T cell receptor beta chain sequence. Participant ages covered roughly 18 to 89 years across 24 US areas. The sample originates from a study of blood T cell repertoires in COVID-19. Background on the study: Spain, Italy and the United States supplied samples that represented acute and convalescent COVID-19. The analysed material was cDNA or gDNA that came from T cells, B-cell-depleted T cells, or PBMCs.

This CDR3 comprises 15 residues. V lost 0 bases to trimming and J lost 5 bases; unmatched junction nucleotides: 5. Looked up from germline, CDR1 is MNHEY and CDR2 is SMNVEV (reference sequence). In the original workflow: Estimated nucleated cell counts came from reference gene primer amplification. Data came from immunoSEQ multiplex PCR; TCRdb stores just in-frame clones and leaves some out. Clone size and V and J calls were adopted from that table, with D and trimming inferred from the DNA. Among 200,000 or so clones listed, approximately 92% were seen once. The sample comprised PBMCs or T cells enriched from blood (not recorded which). This TCR came from a woman aged 35 to 49 with acute COVID-19. V usage is TRBV27 and J usage is TRBJ2-7, with 9 bases identical to TRBD1. The CDR3 nucleotides are TGTGCCAGCAGTTTATCATGGGACAGGGACCACGAGCAGTACTTC. It translates to CASSLSWDRDHEQYF.